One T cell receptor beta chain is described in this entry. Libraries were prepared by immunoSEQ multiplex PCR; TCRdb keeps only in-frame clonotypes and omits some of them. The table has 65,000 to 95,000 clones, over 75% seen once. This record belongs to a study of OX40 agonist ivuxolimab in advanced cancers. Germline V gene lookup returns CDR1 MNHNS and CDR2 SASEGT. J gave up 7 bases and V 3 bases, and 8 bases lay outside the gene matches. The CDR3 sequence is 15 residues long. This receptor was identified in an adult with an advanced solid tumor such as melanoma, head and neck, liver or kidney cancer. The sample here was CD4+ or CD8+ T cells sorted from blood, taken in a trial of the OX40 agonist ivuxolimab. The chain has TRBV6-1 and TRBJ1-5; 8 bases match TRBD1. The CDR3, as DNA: TGTGCCAGCAGTGAGGCAGGGGGCCGTCAGCAGCCCCAGCATTTT. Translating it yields CASSEAGGRQQPQHF.